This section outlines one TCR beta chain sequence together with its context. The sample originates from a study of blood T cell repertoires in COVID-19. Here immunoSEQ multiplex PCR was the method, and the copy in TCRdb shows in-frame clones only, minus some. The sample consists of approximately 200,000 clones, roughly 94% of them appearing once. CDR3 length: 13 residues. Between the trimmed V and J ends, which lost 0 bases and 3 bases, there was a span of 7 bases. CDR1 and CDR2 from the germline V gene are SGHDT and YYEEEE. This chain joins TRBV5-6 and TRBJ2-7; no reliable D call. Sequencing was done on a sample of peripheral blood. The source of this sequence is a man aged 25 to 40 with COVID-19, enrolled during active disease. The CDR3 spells CASSLGADYEQYF. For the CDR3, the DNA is TGTGCCAGCAGCTTGGGGGCCGACTACGAGCAGTACTTC. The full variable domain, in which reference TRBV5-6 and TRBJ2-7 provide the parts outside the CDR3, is DAGVTQSPTHLIKTRGQQVTLRCSPKSGHDTVSWYQQALGQGPQFIFQYYEEEERQRGNFPDRFSGHQFPNYSSELNVNALLLGDSALYLCASSLGADYEQYFGPGTRLTVT.